This is a list of T cell receptor beta chains from one sample in a study of shared clonotypes between healthy human individuals. Using immunoSEQ multiplex PCR, the repertoire was profiled, and TCRdb retains in-frame clones only, with some absent. The repertoire consists of roughly 2 million clones, with 95% occurring once and the leading ten covering around 0.13%. Sequenced: naive CD4+ T cells sorted from blood. The receptors stem from a man between 18 and 35 years old in good health. CDR3s include the opening cysteine and the closing phenylalanine or tryptophan. Fields, in order: CDR3 length, D gene, V gene, clone size, J gene, CDR3 protein, CDR3 DNA. The D gene is left open where the match is weak. Rows give clone size only sometimes, using once, few, many, or a class for an expanded clone.

16	TRBD1	TRBV5-1	NA	TRBJ1-3	CASSLTGVDSGNTIYF	TGCGCCAGCAGCTTAACAGGGGTCGACTCTGGAAACACCATATATTTT
13	NA	TRBV2	NA	TRBJ2-5	CASNIVGGETQYF	TGTGCCAGCAATATTGTGGGAGGAGAGACCCAGTACTTC
14	NA	TRBV6-1	NA	TRBJ1-3	CASSEESLGNTIYF	TGTGCCAGCAGTGAAGAGTCCTTGGGAAACACCATATATTTT
15	NA	TRBV7-9	NA	TRBJ2-3	CASSSRPGRTDTQYF	TGTGCCAGCAGCTCGAGACCGGGGCGCACAGATACGCAGTATTTT
16	NA	TRBV4-1	NA	TRBJ2-1	CASSQEGRPLHNEQFF	TGCGCCAGCAGCCAAGAGGGGAGGCCCCTCCACAATGAGCAGTTCTTC
14	NA	TRBV6-5	NA	TRBJ2-7	CASSYSSLVIEQYF	TGTGCCAGCAGTTACTCCTCGTTGGTTATCGAGCAGTACTTC
15	NA	TRBV28	NA	TRBJ2-7	CASTDRMRSSYEQYF	TGTGCCAGCACGGACAGAATGAGATCCTCCTACGAGCAGTACTTC
12	NA	TRBV6-1	NA	TRBJ2-3	CASSRNTDTQYF	TGTGCCAGCAGCCGTAACACAGATACGCAGTATTTT
14	NA	TRBV15	NA	TRBJ2-3	CATRKGVLGDTQYF	TGTGCCACCAGGAAGGGAGTCCTGGGGGATACGCAGTATTTT
13	NA	TRBV7-2	NA	TRBJ1-2	CASSFGQNYGYTF	TGTGCCAGCAGCTTTGGACAGAACTATGGCTACACCTTC
13	NA	TRBV30	NA	TRBJ2-4	CAWSAGGTGAQYF	TGTGCCTGGAGTGCCGGGGGCACCGGGGCGCAGTACTTC
15	NA	TRBV6-5	NA	TRBJ2-7	CASRDNRISSYEQYF	TGTGCCAGCAGAGACAACAGGATTTCCTCCTACGAGCAGTACTTC
15	NA	TRBV10-3	once	TRBJ1-5	CAISVGTQGSQPQHF	TGTGCCATCAGTGTGGGGACACAGGGATCCCAGCCCCAGCATTTT
12	NA	TRBV5-6	once	TRBJ1-2	CASSLAGDGYTF	TGTGCCAGCAGCTTGGCAGGGGACGGCTACACCTTC
13	TRBD1	TRBV28	once	TRBJ2-7	CASGTGGSGEQYF	TGTGCCAGCGGGACAGGGGGATCGGGCGAGCAGTACTTC
14	NA	TRBV10-3	NA	TRBJ2-7	CAISVGPGGNEQYF	TGTGCCATCAGTGTAGGACCAGGAGGAAACGAGCAGTACTTC
12	NA	TRBV6-1	once	TRBJ2-7	CASRQGSYEQYF	TGTGCCAGCAGACAGGGTTCCTACGAGCAGTACTTC
17	NA	TRBV10-2	NA	TRBJ2-3	CASSQDWRGLSTDTQYF	TGCGCCAGCAGTCAAGACTGGAGGGGACTTAGCACAGATACGCAGTATTTT
15	TRBD1	TRBV5-1	once	TRBJ2-7	CASSLVGQGAYEQYF	TGCGCCAGCAGCTTGGTTGGACAGGGGGCCTACGAGCAGTACTTC
12	NA	TRBV18	NA	TRBJ1-1	CASSPSGTEAFF	TGTGCCAGCTCACCCTCGGGCACTGAAGCTTTCTTT
14	NA	TRBV28	NA	TRBJ1-1	CASSLPGTGTEAFF	TGTGCCAGCAGTTTACCGGGGACGGGTACCGAAGCTTTCTTT
15	TRBD1	TRBV5-6	once	TRBJ1-2	CASSLEGAGYYGYTF	TGTGCCAGCAGCTTGGAGGGGGCCGGTTACTATGGCTACACCTTC
15	NA	TRBV2	NA	TRBJ1-5	CASREAGLWSQPQHF	TGTGCCAGCCGAGAGGCGGGGCTCTGGAGTCAGCCCCAGCATTTT
17	NA	TRBV27	NA	TRBJ1-6	CASSLRGGASYNSPLHF	TGTGCCAGCAGTTTACGTGGGGGCGCGTCCTATAATTCACCCCTCCACTTT
18	NA	TRBV9	NA	TRBJ1-6	CASSVSETRSSYNSPLHF	TGTGCCAGCAGCGTATCCGAAACGAGAAGCTCCTATAATTCACCCCTCCACTTT
15	TRBD1	TRBV19	NA	TRBJ1-2	CASSIASGQNYGYTF	TGTGCCAGTAGTATTGCATCGGGACAGAACTATGGCTACACCTTC
13	NA	TRBV28	NA	TRBJ1-1	CASSLEGLTEAFF	TGTGCCAGCAGTTTGGAGGGTCTAACTGAAGCTTTCTTT
13	NA	TRBV13	NA	TRBJ1-1	CASSFGGDTEAFF	TGTGCCAGCAGCTTTGGGGGGGACACTGAAGCTTTCTTT
11	NA	TRBV30	NA	TRBJ2-5	CASITLQTQYF	TGTGCCTCCATCACCCTCCAGACCCAGTACTTC
16	TRBD2	TRBV5-4	NA	TRBJ2-1	CASSAPRGDLYNEQFF	TGTGCCAGCAGCGCCCCGCGGGGGGATCTCTACAATGAGCAGTTCTTC
14	NA	TRBV9	NA	TRBJ1-2	CASSVDYANYGYTF	TGTGCCAGCAGCGTAGATTACGCCAACTATGGCTACACCTTC
14	NA	TRBV7-9	once	TRBJ1-4	CASSRTGGNEKLFF	TGTGCCAGCAGCCGGACGGGTGGGAATGAAAAACTGTTTTTT
15	TRBD2	TRBV10-3	NA	TRBJ2-7	CAIRDRLAGGHEQYF	TGTGCCATCAGGGACCGACTAGCGGGGGGTCACGAGCAGTACTTC
14	TRBD2	TRBV5-4	NA	TRBJ2-5	CASSKGLGQETQYF	TGTGCCAGCAGCAAGGGACTAGGCCAAGAGACCCAGTACTTC
17	TRBD2	TRBV5-4	once	TRBJ2-1	CASSSTSGSPSYNEQFF	TGTGCCAGCAGCTCGACTAGCGGGAGCCCCTCCTACAATGAGCAGTTCTTC
15	TRBD1	TRBV6-1	NA	TRBJ2-7	CASSVSGTGRYEQYF	TGTGCCAGCAGTGTTTCCGGGACAGGGAGGTACGAGCAGTACTTC
16	NA	TRBV6-6	NA	TRBJ1-5	CASSTPGGVGNQPQHF	TGTGCCAGCAGTACCCCGGGGGGTGTTGGCAATCAGCCCCAGCATTTT
18	TRBD1	TRBV18	NA	TRBJ2-7	CASSPAWGKLQGVHEQYF	TGTGCCAGCTCACCCGCATGGGGGAAGCTTCAGGGGGTCCACGAGCAGTACTTC
12	NA	TRBV6-5	once	TRBJ1-2	CASSPASYGYTF	TGTGCCAGCAGTCCGGCGAGCTATGGCTACACCTTC
12	NA	TRBV28	once	TRBJ1-2	CASSFRPYGYTF	TGTGCCAGCAGTTTTAGGCCCTATGGCTACACCTTC
14	NA	TRBV10-2	NA	TRBJ1-1	CASSESGGTVKAFF	TGCGCCAGCAGTGAGTCGGGTGGCACCGTTAAAGCTTTCTTT
15	TRBD1	TRBV30	NA	TRBJ1-6	CAGTVAGQGGSPLHF	TGTGCCGGAACAGTCGCGGGACAGGGAGGATCACCCCTCCACTTT
14	NA	TRBV2	NA	TRBJ1-1	CASSKEGMNTEAFF	TGTGCCAGCAGTAAAGAGGGTATGAACACTGAAGCTTTCTTT
15	NA	TRBV6-5	NA	TRBJ2-6	CASSQQGTGANVLTF	TGTGCCAGCAGTCAACAGGGAACTGGGGCCAACGTCCTGACTTTC
12	NA	TRBV6-5	NA	TRBJ1-1	CASSYGGREAFF	TGTGCCAGCAGTTACGGGGGCAGGGAAGCTTTCTTT
13	NA	TRBV6-6	NA	TRBJ1-1	CASSYREGTEAFF	TGTGCCAGCAGTTACAGGGAGGGTACTGAAGCTTTCTTT
14	NA	TRBV10-3	NA	TRBJ1-1	CAISIQDKNTEAFF	TGTGCCATCAGTATTCAGGACAAGAACACTGAAGCTTTCTTT
17	NA	TRBV5-1	NA	TRBJ2-7	CASSLGYTGALLYEQYF	TGCGCCAGCAGCCTCGGCTATACCGGGGCGCTCCTCTACGAGCAGTACTTC
15	NA	TRBV7-2	NA	TRBJ2-2	CASSFKTGGTGELFF	TGTGCCAGCAGCTTTAAAACAGGCGGAACCGGGGAGCTGTTTTTT